This is a list of T cell receptor beta chains from one sample in a study of shared clonotypes between healthy human individuals. Here immunoSEQ multiplex PCR was the method, and the copy in TCRdb shows in-frame clones only, minus some. The data contain some 2,400,000 clones, nearly 97% of them seen just once; the ten biggest clones take up less than 0.15%. Sequenced material: naive CD4+ T cells sorted from blood. These receptors all come from a young man in good health. The CDR3 runs from the conserved cysteine through the conserved F or W. Each record gives: J gene, V gene, CDR3 length, CDR3 protein.

J gene: TRBJ1-6; V gene: TRBV6-1; CDR3 length: 14; CDR3 protein: CASSEEGALTPLHF
J gene: TRBJ2-5; V gene: TRBV18; CDR3 length: 14; CDR3 protein: CASSLATTQETQYF
J gene: TRBJ1-4; V gene: TRBV4-1; CDR3 length: 13; CDR3 protein: CASSQERNEKLFF
J gene: TRBJ1-5; V gene: TRBV15; CDR3 length: 13; CDR3 protein: CATSRDRHQPQHF
J gene: TRBJ1-5; V gene: TRBV6-5; CDR3 length: 13; CDR3 protein: CARKFGGTQPQHF
J gene: TRBJ2-5; V gene: TRBV30; CDR3 length: 13; CDR3 protein: CAWNLQDFGTQYF
J gene: TRBJ1-1; V gene: TRBV28; CDR3 length: 14; CDR3 protein: CASSSGALGTEAFF
J gene: TRBJ1-5; V gene: TRBV18; CDR3 length: 14; CDR3 protein: CASSAGDGNQPQHF
J gene: TRBJ2-1; V gene: TRBV28; CDR3 length: 16; CDR3 protein: CASRKELAGVKNEQFF
J gene: TRBJ1-1; V gene: TRBV7-3; CDR3 length: 14; CDR3 protein: CASSTTGVDTEAFF
J gene: TRBJ1-5; V gene: TRBV19; CDR3 length: 17; CDR3 protein: CASSIGSGRYSNQPQHF
J gene: TRBJ1-5; V gene: TRBV27; CDR3 length: 16; CDR3 protein: CASSPLGFEEGQPQHF
J gene: TRBJ2-7; V gene: TRBV4-3; CDR3 length: 13; CDR3 protein: CASSLEASLEQYF